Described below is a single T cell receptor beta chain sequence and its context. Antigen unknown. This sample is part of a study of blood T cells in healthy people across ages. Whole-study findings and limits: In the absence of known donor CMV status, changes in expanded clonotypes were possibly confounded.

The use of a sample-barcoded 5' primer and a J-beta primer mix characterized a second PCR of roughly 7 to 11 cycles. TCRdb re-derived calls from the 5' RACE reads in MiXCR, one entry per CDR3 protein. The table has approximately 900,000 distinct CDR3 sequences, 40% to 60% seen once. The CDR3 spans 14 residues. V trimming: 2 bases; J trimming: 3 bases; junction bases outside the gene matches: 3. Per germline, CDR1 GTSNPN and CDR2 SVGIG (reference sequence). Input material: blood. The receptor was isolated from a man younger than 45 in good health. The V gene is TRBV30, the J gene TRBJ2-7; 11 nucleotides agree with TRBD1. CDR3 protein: CAWSLGQGVYEQYF. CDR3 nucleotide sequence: TGTGCCTGGAGTCTGGGACAGGGGGTCTACGAGCAGTACTTC. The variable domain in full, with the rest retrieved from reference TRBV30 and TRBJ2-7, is SQTIHQWPATLVQPVGSPLSLECTVEGTSNPNLYWYRQAAGRGLQLLFYSVGIGQISSEVPQNLSASRPQDRQFILSSKKLLLSDSGFYLCAWSLGQGVYEQYFGPGTRLTVT.